This T cell receptor (beta chain) stems from a study of shared clonotypes between healthy human individuals. Between the trimmed V and J ends, which lost 3 bases and 1 base, there was a span of 3 bases. CDR3 length: 12 amino acids. The germline V gene has CDR1 MGHDK and CDR2 SYGVNS. Clones were sequenced by immunoSEQ multiplex PCR, and TCRdb holds only the in-frame ones, with some missing. The repertoire holds hundreds of thousands of clones, under 80% seen once, with over 1.5% in the top ten. In this sample, this clone turned up once. The sequenced sample consisted of memory CD4+ T cells sorted from blood. The subset here: CD45RA-negative fraction. The sequence was collected from a young woman in good health. The chain couples TRBV25-1 to TRBJ2-5; D uncertain. CDR3 sequence reads: CASSEGQETQYF. In DNA, the CDR3 is TGTGCCAGCAGTGAGGGCCAAGAGACCCAGTACTTC. Combining the CDR3 with reference TRBV25-1 and TRBJ2-5 gives the whole variable domain EADIYQTPRYLVIGTGKKITLECSQTMGHDKMYWYQQDPGMELHLIHYSYGVNSTEKGDLSSESTVSRIRTEHFPLTLESARPSHTSQYLCASSEGQETQYFGPGTRLLVL.